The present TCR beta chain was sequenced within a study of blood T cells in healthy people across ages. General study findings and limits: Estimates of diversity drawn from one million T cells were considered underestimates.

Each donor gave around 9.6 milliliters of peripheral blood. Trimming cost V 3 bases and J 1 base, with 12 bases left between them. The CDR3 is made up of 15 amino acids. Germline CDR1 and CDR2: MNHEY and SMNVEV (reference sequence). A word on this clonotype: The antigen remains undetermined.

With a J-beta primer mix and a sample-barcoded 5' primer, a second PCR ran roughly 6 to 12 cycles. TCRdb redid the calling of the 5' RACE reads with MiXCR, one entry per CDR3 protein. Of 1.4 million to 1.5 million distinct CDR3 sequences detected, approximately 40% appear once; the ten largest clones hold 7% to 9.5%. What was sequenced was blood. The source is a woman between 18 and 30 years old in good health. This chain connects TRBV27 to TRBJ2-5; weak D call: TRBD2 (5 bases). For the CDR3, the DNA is TGTGCCAGCAGTTTCGGAGGCCACCGCCAAGAGACCCAGTACTTC. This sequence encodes CASSFGGHRQETQYF.